The rows below give T cell receptor beta chains drawn from one sample of a study of blood T cell repertoires in COVID-19. Profiling relied on immunoSEQ multiplex PCR, and the TCRdb table lists in-frame clones only, not all of them. The sample has around 190,000 clones, roughly 82% seen once. Sequences were obtained from peripheral blood. The source of these receptors is a human donor in a cohort sampled during active COVID-19. Both conserved end residues are part of each CDR3. The D gene is left open where the match is weak. For some rows the clone size is stated as once, few or many, or as a class when expanded; others skip it.

clone_size	d_call	v_call	j_call	cdr3_aa
-	TRBD2	TRBV19	TRBJ2-7	CARILTSGLFYEQYF
-	-	TRBV7-2	TRBJ1-3	CASSLGGGSSGNTIYF
few	-	TRBV11-2	TRBJ1-2	CASSSNPASPKGYTF
-	-	TRBV3-1/TRBV3-2	TRBJ2-1	CASSPRDRGLAVYNEQFF
-	-	TRBV27	TRBJ1-1	CASSLLPGQNTEAFF
-	-	TRBV29-1	TRBJ1-4	CSVIPQQGLDEKLFF
-	-	TRBV4-1	TRBJ2-7	CASSQAWSYEQYF
-	-	TRBV2	TRBJ1-5	CASSEFGGVNQPQHF
once	TRBD2	TRBV28	TRBJ2-2	CASSPLSGRTPGGELFF
-	TRBD2	TRBV9	TRBJ2-1	CASSPSGRDPFF
-	TRBD2	TRBV18	TRBJ2-2	CASSSVAGRSTGELFF
few	-	TRBV6-1	TRBJ2-3	CASSVGNRGSTDTQYF
-	TRBD1	TRBV2	TRBJ2-5	CASTYSRQGRGQETQYF
-	-	TRBV18	TRBJ2-7	CASSRLGSPGSYEQYF
-	-	TRBV5-6	TRBJ2-3	CASSGRGESTDTQYF
-	TRBD1	TRBV12-3/TRBV12-4	TRBJ1-1	CASSFHRGSAFF
-	TRBD1	TRBV29-1	TRBJ2-7	CSVETRQGARDEQYF
-	-	TRBV30	TRBJ2-7	CAWSVSLEQYF
-	-	TRBV27	TRBJ1-1	CASSLDPGTEAFF
-	TRBD2	TRBV5-8	TRBJ2-1	CASSLEGLAGGPNNEQFF
once	-	TRBV6-5	TRBJ1-2	CASSSASRGTYGYTF
-	-	TRBV11-2	TRBJ2-1	CASSRTAYNEQFF
-	-	TRBV25-1	TRBJ2-4	CASSEEDRKNIQYF
-	TRBD1	TRBV4-2	TRBJ1-4	CASSQRVPGQGANEKLFF
-	TRBD2	TRBV19	TRBJ2-5	CASSGGGGVPETQYF
few	TRBD2	TRBV7-7	TRBJ2-7	CASSLSSGGHEQYF
-	-	TRBV5-1	TRBJ1-5	CASSLFPGNQPQHF
once	TRBD1	TRBV3-1/TRBV3-2	TRBJ1-1	CASSHRQGANTEAFF
once	-	TRBV28	TRBJ1-2	CASSSPGGTNYGYTF
-	-	TRBV28	TRBJ1-1	CASSLDGQTPSF
-	-	TRBV28	TRBJ1-5	CASSPMPTGPQHF
-	TRBD1	TRBV2	TRBJ1-2	CASIRRTGGNYGYTF
-	-	TRBV28	TRBJ1-5	CASSLPDGNNQPQHF
-	-	TRBV3-1/TRBV3-2	TRBJ2-7	CASSLGPGEQYF
-	TRBD1	TRBV18	TRBJ1-2	CASSPGTGNYGYTF
-	-	TRBV5-1	TRBJ2-3	CASRYRAESTDTQYF
-	TRBD2	TRBV14	TRBJ2-5	CASSRGLAGGETQYF
-	TRBD1	TRBV5-1	TRBJ1-4	CASSIQGVGEKLFF
few	-	TRBV30	TRBJ2-5	CAWSFGTKETQYF
many	TRBD1	TRBV7-6	TRBJ2-2	CASSSGQGVTGELFF
-	TRBD1	TRBV7-9	TRBJ1-4	CASSLAFGTGTEKLFF
-	TRBD2	TRBV5-1	TRBJ2-7	CASSPGGAHEQYF
-	-	TRBV18	TRBJ2-5	CASSYNAGETQYF
-	TRBD1	TRBV30	TRBJ2-4	CAWSGQGWNIQYF
few	-	TRBV30	TRBJ1-2	CAWKRDTFRANYGYTF
-	-	TRBV11-3	TRBJ2-5	CASSGGGGETQYF
-	-	TRBV3-1/TRBV3-2	TRBJ1-5	CASSPGQRDNQPQHF
-	-	TRBV10-1	TRBJ1-1	CASSERGDSEAFF
-	-	TRBV21-1	TRBJ2-1	CASSKANGSCGGFF
-	-	TRBV12-3/TRBV12-4	TRBJ1-1	CASMPPGLTEAFF